This T cell receptor beta chain was recovered during a study of blood T cells in healthy people across ages. Primed by a sample-barcoded 5' primer and a J-beta primer mix, a second PCR proceeded for about 7 to 12 cycles. TCRdb processed the 5' RACE reads anew with MiXCR; each CDR3 protein has one entry. The sample carries approximately 680,000 distinct CDR3 sequences, approximately 29% recorded once. This clonotype was seen repeatedly, ten times or more. Antigen: not known. The V and J ends lost 2 bases and 5 bases respectively, with 16 bases between them. Germline V gives CDR1 SGDLS, CDR2 YYNGEE. This CDR3 has 15 residues. Overall study findings and caveats: A roughly linear fall in TCR beta diversity per million T cells was seen with increasing age.

The rearrangement links TRBV9 to TRBJ2-5; TRBD1 or TRBD2 may be the D gene (6 bases each). This sequence originates from a woman older than 75 in good health. The source material was blood. The CDR3 DNA reads as TGTGCCAGCAGCGTCTCTCCGGGGGCAGGTGAGACCCAGTACTTC. It yields the protein CASSVSPGAGETQYF.